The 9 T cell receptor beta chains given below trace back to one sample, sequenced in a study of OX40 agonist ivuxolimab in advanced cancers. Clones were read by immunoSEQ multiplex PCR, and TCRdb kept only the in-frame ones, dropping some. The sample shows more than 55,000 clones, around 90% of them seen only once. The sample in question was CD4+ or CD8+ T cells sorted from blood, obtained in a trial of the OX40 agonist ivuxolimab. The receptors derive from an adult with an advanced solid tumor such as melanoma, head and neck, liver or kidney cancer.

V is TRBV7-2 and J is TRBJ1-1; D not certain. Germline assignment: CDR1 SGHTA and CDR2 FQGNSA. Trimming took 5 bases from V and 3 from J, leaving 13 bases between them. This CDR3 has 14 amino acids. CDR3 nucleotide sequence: TGTGCCAGCAGCCGTAAAGGATGGGACACTGAAGCTTTCTTT. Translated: CASSRKGWDTEAFF.

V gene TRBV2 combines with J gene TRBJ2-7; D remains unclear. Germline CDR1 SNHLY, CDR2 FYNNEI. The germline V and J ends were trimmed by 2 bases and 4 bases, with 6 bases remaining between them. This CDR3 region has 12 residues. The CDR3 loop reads CASSEPPYEQYF. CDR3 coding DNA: TGTGCCAGCAGTGAACCCCCGTACGAGCAGTACTTC.

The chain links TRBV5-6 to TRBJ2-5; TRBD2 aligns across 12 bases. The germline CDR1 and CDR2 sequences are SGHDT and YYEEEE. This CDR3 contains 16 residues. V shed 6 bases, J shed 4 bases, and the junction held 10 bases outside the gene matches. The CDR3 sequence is CASIHWTSGIRETQYF. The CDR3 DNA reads TGTGCCAGCATCCACTGGACTAGCGGGATCAGAGAGACCCAGTACTTC.

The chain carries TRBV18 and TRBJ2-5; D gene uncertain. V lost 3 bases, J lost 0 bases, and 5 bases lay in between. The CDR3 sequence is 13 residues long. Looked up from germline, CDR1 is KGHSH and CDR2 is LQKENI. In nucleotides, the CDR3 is TGTGCCAGCTCACCCGCGTACCAAGAGACCCAGTACTTC. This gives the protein CASSPAYQETQYF. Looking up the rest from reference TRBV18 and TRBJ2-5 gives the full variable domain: NAGVMQNPRHLVRRRGQEARLRCSPMKGHSHVYWYRQLPEEGLKFMVYLQKENIIDESGMPKERFSAEFPKEGPSILRIQQVVRGDSAAYFCASSPAYQETQYFGPGTRLLVL.

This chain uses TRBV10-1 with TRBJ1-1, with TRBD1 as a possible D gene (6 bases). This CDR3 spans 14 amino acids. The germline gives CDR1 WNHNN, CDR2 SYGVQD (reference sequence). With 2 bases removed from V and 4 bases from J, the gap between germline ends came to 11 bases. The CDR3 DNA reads TGCGCCAGCAGTGAGATGGGGGGGGCCACTGAAGCTTTCTTT. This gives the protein CASSEMGGATEAFF.

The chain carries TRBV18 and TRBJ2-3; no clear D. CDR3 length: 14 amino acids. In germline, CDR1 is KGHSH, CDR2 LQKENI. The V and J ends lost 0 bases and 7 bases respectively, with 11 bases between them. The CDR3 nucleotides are TGTGCCAGCTCACCACCCCCCGGGTCCAATACGCAGTATTTT. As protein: CASSPPPGSNTQYF.

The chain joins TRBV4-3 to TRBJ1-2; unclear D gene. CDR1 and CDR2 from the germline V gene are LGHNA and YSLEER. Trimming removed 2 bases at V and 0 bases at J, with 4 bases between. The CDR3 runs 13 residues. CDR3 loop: CASSQTTNYGYTF. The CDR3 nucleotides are TGCGCCAGCAGCCAAACAACTAACTATGGCTACACCTTC.

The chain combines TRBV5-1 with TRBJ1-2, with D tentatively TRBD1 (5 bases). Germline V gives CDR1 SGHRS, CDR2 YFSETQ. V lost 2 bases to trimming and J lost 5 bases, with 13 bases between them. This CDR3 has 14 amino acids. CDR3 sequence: CASSLTGGTYGYTF. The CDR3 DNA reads TGCGCCAGCAGCTTAACAGGCGGCACGTATGGCTACACCTTC.

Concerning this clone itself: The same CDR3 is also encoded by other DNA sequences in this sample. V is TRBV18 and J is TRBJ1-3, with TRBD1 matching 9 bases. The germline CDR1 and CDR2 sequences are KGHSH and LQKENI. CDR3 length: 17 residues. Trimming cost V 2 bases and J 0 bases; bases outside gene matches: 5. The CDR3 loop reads CASSPGTGYRSGNTIYF. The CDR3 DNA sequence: TGTGCCAGCTCACCAGGGACAGGGTACCGCTCTGGAAACACCATATATTTT.